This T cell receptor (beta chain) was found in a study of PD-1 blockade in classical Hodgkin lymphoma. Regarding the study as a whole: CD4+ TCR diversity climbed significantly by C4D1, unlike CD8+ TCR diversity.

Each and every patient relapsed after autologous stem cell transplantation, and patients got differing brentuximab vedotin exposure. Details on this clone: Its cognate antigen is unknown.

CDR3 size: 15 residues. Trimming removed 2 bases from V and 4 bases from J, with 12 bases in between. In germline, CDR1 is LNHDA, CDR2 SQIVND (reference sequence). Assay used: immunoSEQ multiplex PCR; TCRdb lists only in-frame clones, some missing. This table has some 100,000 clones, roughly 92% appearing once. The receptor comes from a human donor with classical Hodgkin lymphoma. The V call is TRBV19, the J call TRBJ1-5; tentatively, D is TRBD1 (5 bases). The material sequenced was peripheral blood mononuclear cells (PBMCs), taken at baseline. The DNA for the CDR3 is TGTGCCAGTAGTATATTTCGGGGCGTAAATCAGCCCCAGCATTTT. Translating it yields CASSIFRGVNQPQHF.